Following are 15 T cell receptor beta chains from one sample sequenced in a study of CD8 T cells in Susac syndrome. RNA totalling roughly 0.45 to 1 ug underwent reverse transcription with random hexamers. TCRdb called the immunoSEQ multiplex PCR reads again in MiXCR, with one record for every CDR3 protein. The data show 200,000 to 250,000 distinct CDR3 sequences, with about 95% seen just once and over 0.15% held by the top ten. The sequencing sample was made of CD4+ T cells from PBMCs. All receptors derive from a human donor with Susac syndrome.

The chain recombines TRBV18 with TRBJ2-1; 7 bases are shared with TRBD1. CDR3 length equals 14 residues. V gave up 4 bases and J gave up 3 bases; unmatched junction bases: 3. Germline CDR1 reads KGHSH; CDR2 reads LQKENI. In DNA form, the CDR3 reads TGTGCCAGCTCACTCCGGGACAGCTACAATGAGCAGTTCTTC. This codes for CASSLRDSYNEQFF.

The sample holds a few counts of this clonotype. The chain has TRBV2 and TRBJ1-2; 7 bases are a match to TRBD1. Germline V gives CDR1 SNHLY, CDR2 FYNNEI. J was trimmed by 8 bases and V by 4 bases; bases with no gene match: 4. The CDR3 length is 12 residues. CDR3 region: CASSATGEGYTF. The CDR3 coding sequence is TGTGCCAGCAGTGCTACAGGGGAAGGCTACACCTTC.

This CDR3 is CASSSTGTNYGYTF. DNA for the CDR3: TGTGCCAGTAGCTCGACAGGAACTAACTATGGCTACACCTTC. This rearrangement joins TRBV19 to TRBJ1-2; perhaps TRBD1 as D (6 bases). The germline gives CDR1 LNHDA, CDR2 SQIVND (reference sequence). Trimming pared 6 bases from V and 0 bases from J, leaving 11 bases between. This CDR3 has 14 residues.

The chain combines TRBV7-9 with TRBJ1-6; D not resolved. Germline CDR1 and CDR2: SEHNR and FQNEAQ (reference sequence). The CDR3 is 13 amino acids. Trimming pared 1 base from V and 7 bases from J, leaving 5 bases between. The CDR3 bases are TGTGCCAGCAGCTTAGAAGGGAATTCACCCCTCCACTTT. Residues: CASSLEGNSPLHF.

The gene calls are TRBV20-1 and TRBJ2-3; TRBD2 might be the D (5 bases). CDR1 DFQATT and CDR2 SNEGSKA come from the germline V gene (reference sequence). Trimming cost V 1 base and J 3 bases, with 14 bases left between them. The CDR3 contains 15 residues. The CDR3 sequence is CSARAGLPGTDTQYF. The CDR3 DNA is TGCAGTGCTAGAGCCGGACTGCCGGGGACAGATACGCAGTATTTT.

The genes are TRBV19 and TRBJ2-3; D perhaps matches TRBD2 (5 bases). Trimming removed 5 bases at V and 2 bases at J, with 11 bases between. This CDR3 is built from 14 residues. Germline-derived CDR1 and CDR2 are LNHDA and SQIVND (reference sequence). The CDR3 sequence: CASSLAGPTDTQYF. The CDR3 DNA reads TGTGCCAGTAGTCTCGCGGGTCCCACAGATACGCAGTATTTT.

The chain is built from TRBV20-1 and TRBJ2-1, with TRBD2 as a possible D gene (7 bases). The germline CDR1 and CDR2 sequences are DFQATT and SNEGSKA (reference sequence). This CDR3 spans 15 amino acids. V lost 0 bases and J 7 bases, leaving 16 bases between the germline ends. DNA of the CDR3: TGCAGTGCTAGAGAGGAAGGGGGGGCCAGAAATGAGCAGTTCTTC. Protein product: CSAREEGGARNEQFF.

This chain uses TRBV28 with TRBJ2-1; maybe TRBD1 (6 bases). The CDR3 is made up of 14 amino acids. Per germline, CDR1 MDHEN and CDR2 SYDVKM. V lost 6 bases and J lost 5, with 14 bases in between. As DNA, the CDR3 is TGTGCCAGCAGATTTCCGGGGACAAACAATGAGCAGTTCTTC. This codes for CASRFPGTNNEQFF. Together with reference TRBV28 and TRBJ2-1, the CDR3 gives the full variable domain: DVKVTQSSRYLVKRTGEKVFLECVQDMDHENMFWYRQDPGLGLRLIYFSYDVKMKEKGDIPEGYSVSREKKERFSLILESASTNQTSMYLCASRFPGTNNEQFFGPGTRLTVL.

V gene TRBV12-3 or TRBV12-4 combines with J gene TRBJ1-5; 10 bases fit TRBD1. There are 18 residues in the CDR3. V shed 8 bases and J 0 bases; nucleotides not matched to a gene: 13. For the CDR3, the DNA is TGTGCCAGCTGCCGACAGGGGGCCATTGGCTATAGCAATCAGCCCCAGCATTTT. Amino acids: CASCRQGAIGYSNQPQHF.

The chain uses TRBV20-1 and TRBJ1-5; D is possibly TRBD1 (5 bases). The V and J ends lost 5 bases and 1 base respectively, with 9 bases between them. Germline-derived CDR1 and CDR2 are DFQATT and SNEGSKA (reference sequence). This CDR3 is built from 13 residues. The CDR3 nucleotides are TGCAGTGCTCCCCCAGGGAGCAATCAGCCCCAGCATTTT. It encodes CSAPPGSNQPQHF.

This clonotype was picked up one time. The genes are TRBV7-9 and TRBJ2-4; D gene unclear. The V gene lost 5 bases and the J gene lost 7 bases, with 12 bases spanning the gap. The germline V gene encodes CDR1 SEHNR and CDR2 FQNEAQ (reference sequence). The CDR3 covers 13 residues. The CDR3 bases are TGTGCCAGCAGCCCTCTTGCCCTGAACATTCAGTACTTC. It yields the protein CASSPLALNIQYF.

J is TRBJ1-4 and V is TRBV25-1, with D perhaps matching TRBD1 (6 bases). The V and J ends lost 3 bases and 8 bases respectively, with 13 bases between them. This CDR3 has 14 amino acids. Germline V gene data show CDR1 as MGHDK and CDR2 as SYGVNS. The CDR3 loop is CASSDGGPPEKLFF. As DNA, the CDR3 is TGTGCCAGCAGTGATGGGGGGCCGCCGGAAAAACTGTTTTTT.

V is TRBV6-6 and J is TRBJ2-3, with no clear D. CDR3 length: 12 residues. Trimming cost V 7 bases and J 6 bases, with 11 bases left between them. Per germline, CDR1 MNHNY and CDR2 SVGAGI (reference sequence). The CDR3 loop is CASISPPDTQYF. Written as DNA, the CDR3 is TGTGCCAGCATCTCACCCCCGGATACGCAGTATTTT.

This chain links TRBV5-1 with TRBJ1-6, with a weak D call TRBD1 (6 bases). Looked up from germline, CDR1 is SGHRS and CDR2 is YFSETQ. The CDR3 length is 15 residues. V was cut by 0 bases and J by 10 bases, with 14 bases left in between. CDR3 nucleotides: TGCGCCAGCAGCTTGGAGGCCAGGGGAACCTCACCCCTCCACTTT. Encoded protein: CASSLEARGTSPLHF.

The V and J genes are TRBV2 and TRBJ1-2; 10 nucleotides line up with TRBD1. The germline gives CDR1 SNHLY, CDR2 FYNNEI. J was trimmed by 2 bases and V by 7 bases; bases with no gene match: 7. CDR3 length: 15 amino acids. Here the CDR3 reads CASKEGQGPNYGYTF. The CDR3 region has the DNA TGTGCCAGCAAGGAGGGACAGGGGCCAAACTATGGCTACACCTTC.